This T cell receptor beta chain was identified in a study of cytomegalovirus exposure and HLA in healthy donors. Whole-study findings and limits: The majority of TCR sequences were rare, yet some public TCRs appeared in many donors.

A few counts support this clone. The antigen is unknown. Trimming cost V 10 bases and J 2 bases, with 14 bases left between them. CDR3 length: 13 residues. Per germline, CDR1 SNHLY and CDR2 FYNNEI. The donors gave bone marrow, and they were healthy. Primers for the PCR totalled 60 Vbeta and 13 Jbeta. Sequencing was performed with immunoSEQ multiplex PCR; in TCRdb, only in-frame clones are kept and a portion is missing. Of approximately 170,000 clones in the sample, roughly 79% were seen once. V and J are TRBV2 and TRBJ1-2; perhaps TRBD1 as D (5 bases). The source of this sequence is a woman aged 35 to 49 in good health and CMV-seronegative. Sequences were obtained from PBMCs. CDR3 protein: CAITSGGNYGYTF. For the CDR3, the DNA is TGTGCCATAACCTCGGGGGGGAACTATGGCTACACCTTC.